These T cell receptor beta chains were read from a single sample in a study of cytomegalovirus exposure and HLA in healthy donors. Sequencing used immunoSEQ multiplex PCR; TCRdb keeps in-frame clones, though not all of them. The sample consists of 150,000 to 200,000 clones, just under 85% of them appearing once. The sequenced material came from PBMCs. The receptors stem from a man under 40 in good health and CMV-seropositive. The CDR3 runs from the conserved cysteine through the conserved F or W. Fields, in order: CDR3 protein, CDR3 DNA, V gene, J gene, clone size, D gene. D genes are given only for firm matches. A clone size is listed for some rows: how often the clone was seen (once, few, many), or a class if it is expanded.

CDR3: CASSLAAWGLEAFF
DNA: TGTGCCAGCAGCTTAGCCGCCTGGGGGCTCGAGGCTTTCTTT
V: TRBV11-2
J: TRBJ1-1
size: .
D: .

CDR3: CASSLGRSGNTIYF
DNA: TGTGCCAGCAGCTTGGGCCGCTCTGGAAACACCATATATTTT
V: TRBV7-2
J: TRBJ1-3
size: .
D: .

CDR3: CASSARGGAGNEKLFF
DNA: TGTGCCAGCAGTGCAAGAGGAGGGGCGGGTAATGAAAAACTGTTTTTT
V: TRBV27
J: TRBJ1-4
size: .
D: .

CDR3: CASSWGQVSDEQFF
DNA: TGTGCCAGTAGTTGGGGACAGGTGAGCGATGAGCAGTTCTTC
V: TRBV19
J: TRBJ2-1
size: .
D: TRBD1

CDR3: CASSVGPGTGELFF
DNA: TGTGCCAGCAGCGTAGGGCCCGGGACCGGGGAGCTGTTTTTT
V: TRBV9
J: TRBJ2-2
size: .
D: .

CDR3: CATSRLAGGNNEQFF
DNA: TGTGCCACCAGCAGACTAGCGGGGGGAAACAATGAGCAGTTCTTC
V: TRBV15
J: TRBJ2-1
size: .
D: TRBD2

CDR3: CASSISPGNTEAFF
DNA: TGTGCCAGCAGCATAAGCCCAGGGAACACTGAAGCTTTCTTT
V: TRBV7-6
J: TRBJ1-1
size: .
D: .

CDR3: CASSPSKVAGNNYNEQFF
DNA: TGCGCCAGCAGCCCAAGTAAGGTAGCGGGGAACAACTACAATGAGCAGTTCTTC
V: TRBV10-2
J: TRBJ2-1
size: once
D: TRBD2

CDR3: CASSKEATGSPLHF
DNA: TGTGCCAGCAGCAAAGAAGCGACAGGCTCACCCCTCCACTTT
V: TRBV21-1
J: TRBJ1-6
size: .
D: .

CDR3: CASSSPGQGPIYEQYF
DNA: TGTGCCAGCAGTTCTCCGGGACAGGGGCCCATCTACGAGCAGTACTTC
V: TRBV6-5
J: TRBJ2-7
size: .
D: TRBD1

CDR3: CASSFGQGRDEQYF
DNA: TGTGCCAGCAGTTTTGGACAGGGAAGGGACGAGCAGTACTTC
V: TRBV27
J: TRBJ2-7
size: .
D: TRBD1

CDR3: CASSLWGNYEQYF
DNA: TGTGCCAGCAGCTTATGGGGCAACTACGAGCAGTACTTC
V: TRBV7-9
J: TRBJ2-7
size: .
D: .

CDR3: CASSRMTGNTEAFF
DNA: TGTGCCAGCAGTCGAATGACAGGGAACACTGAAGCTTTCTTT
V: TRBV28
J: TRBJ1-1
size: .
D: .

CDR3: CASSLYSGDTIYF
DNA: TGTGCCAGCAGTTTATATTCAGGGGACACCATATATTTT
V: TRBV27
J: TRBJ1-3
size: .
D: .

CDR3: CASSRRLLQAGEGETQYF
DNA: TGTGCCAGTAGCCGACGACTCCTTCAAGCGGGGGAGGGCGAGACCCAGTACTTC
V: TRBV19
J: TRBJ2-5
size: .
D: TRBD2

CDR3: CASSGTSGANVLTF
DNA: TGTGCCAGCAGTGGGACTTCTGGGGCCAACGTCCTGACTTTC
V: TRBV6-4
J: TRBJ2-6
size: .
D: .

CDR3: CASSREGSSYEQYF
DNA: TGCGCCAGCAGCCGGGAGGGGAGCTCCTACGAGCAGTACTTC
V: TRBV4-3
J: TRBJ2-7
size: .
D: TRBD2

CDR3: CAISVSFEGGGELFF
DNA: TGTGCCATCAGTGTCTCATTTGAGGGCGGCGGGGAGCTGTTTTTT
V: TRBV10-3
J: TRBJ2-2
size: .
D: .

CDR3: CASSPGRGPGETQYF
DNA: TGTGCCAGCAGCCCCGGCCGGGGTCCGGGAGAGACCCAGTACTTC
V: TRBV7-8
J: TRBJ2-5
size: .
D: .

CDR3: CASSTGTGIADTQYF
DNA: TGTGCTAGCAGCACCGGGACAGGGATCGCAGATACGCAGTATTTT
V: TRBV7-7
J: TRBJ2-3
size: few
D: TRBD1

CDR3: CARSLVAEQYF
DNA: TGTGCCAGAAGCTTGGTGGCCGAGCAGTACTTC
V: TRBV5-3
J: TRBJ2-7
size: .
D: .

CDR3: CASVPSGGHTEAFF
DNA: TGTGCCAGCGTACCTTCGGGGGGTCACACTGAAGCTTTCTTT
V: TRBV7-2
J: TRBJ1-1
size: .
D: .

CDR3: CASSLGQGDNQPQHF
DNA: TGTGCCAGCAGCTTAGGACAGGGAGACAATCAGCCCCAGCATTTT
V: TRBV7-8
J: TRBJ1-5
size: few
D: TRBD1

CDR3: CASSTGLAGDSFYEQYF
DNA: TGCGCCAGCAGTACCGGACTAGCGGGGGATTCGTTCTACGAGCAGTACTTC
V: TRBV5-1
J: TRBJ2-7
size: once
D: TRBD2

CDR3: CASSLEQGGGFYLDTQYF
DNA: TGTGCCAGCAGCCTAGAGCAGGGCGGGGGTTTTTACTTGGATACGCAGTATTTT
V: TRBV7-3
J: TRBJ2-3
size: .
D: TRBD2

CDR3: CASSYGILREAFF
DNA: TGTGCCAGCAGTTACGGTATTTTGCGTGAAGCTTTCTTT
V: TRBV6-6
J: TRBJ1-1
size: .
D: .

CDR3: CASSLASGGRNTGELFF
DNA: TGTGCCAGCAGCTTAGCCAGCGGGGGGCGTAACACCGGGGAGCTGTTTTTT
V: TRBV7-6
J: TRBJ2-2
size: .
D: TRBD2

CDR3: CASSPPGGTYNSPLHF
DNA: TGTGCCAGCAGCCCGCCGGGGGGGACCTATAATTCACCCCTCCACTTT
V: TRBV9
J: TRBJ1-6
size: once
D: .

CDR3: CASSLGLAGDKFF
DNA: TGTGCCAGCAGCTTGGGACTAGCGGGTGATAAGTTCTTC
V: TRBV5-4
J: TRBJ2-1
size: .
D: TRBD2

CDR3: CASSFNQYYEQYF
DNA: TGTGCCAGCAGCTTCAATCAGTACTACGAGCAGTACTTC
V: TRBV7-9
J: TRBJ2-7
size: .
D: .

CDR3: CASSEYRGNYGYTF
DNA: TGTGCCAGCAGTGAATACAGGGGCAACTATGGCTACACCTTC
V: TRBV25-1
J: TRBJ1-2
size: .
D: .

CDR3: CASSVQGINSPLHF
DNA: TGTGCCAGCAGCGTACAGGGGATCAATTCACCCCTCCACTTT
V: TRBV7-9
J: TRBJ1-6
size: .
D: TRBD1

CDR3: CASSLGDTEAFF
DNA: TGTGCCAGCAGCTTGGGAGACACTGAAGCTTTCTTT
V: TRBV11-3
J: TRBJ1-1
size: .
D: .

CDR3: CASSPPGLVPEQFF
DNA: TGTGCCAGCAGCCCACCGGGACTAGTCCCTGAGCAGTTCTTC
V: TRBV7-2
J: TRBJ2-1
size: .
D: TRBD2

CDR3: CASSVAGASSYEQYF
DNA: TGTGCCAGCAGCGTAGCTGGGGCAAGCTCCTACGAGCAGTACTTC
V: TRBV9
J: TRBJ2-7
size: .
D: .

CDR3: CASSLSWGLGLDEQFF
DNA: TGTGCCAGCAGCTTATCGTGGGGCCTGGGGTTGGATGAGCAGTTCTTC
V: TRBV5-8
J: TRBJ2-1
size: .
D: .

CDR3: CASSGGAVTGELFF
DNA: TGTGCCAGCAGCGGTGGGGCCGTCACCGGGGAGCTGTTTTTT
V: TRBV7-6
J: TRBJ2-2
size: .
D: .

CDR3: CARAAEGSSTANTGELFF
DNA: TGTGCCCGGGCCGCGGAGGGCAGTTCTACGGCGAACACCGGGGAGCTGTTTTTT
V: TRBV30
J: TRBJ2-2
size: few
D: .

CDR3: CASSVEGGLAGLDTQYF
DNA: TGTGCCAGCAGCGTAGAGGGGGGGCTAGCGGGATTAGATACGCAGTATTTT
V: TRBV9
J: TRBJ2-3
size: .
D: TRBD2

CDR3: CASSLQGVGTEAFF
DNA: TGTGCCAGCAGTCTACAGGGGGTCGGCACTGAAGCTTTCTTT
V: TRBV2
J: TRBJ1-1
size: .
D: TRBD1

CDR3: CASSSQGSEYGYTF
DNA: TGCGCCAGCAGCTCTCAGGGGTCCGAGTATGGCTACACCTTC
V: TRBV5-1
J: TRBJ1-2
size: few
D: .